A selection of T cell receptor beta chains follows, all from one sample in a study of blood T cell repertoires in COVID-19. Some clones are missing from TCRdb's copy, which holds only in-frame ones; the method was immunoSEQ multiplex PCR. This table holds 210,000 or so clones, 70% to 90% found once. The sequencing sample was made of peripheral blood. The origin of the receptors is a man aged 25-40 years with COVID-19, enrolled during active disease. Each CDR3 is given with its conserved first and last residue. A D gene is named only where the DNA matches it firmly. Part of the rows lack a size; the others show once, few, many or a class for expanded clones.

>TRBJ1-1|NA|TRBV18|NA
TGTGCCAGCTCACCACTTCCGGGAGAGGGGACTGAAGCTTTCTTT
CASSPLPGEGTEAFF
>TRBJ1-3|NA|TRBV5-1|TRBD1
TGCGCCAGCAGCTTTCAGGGGGGATCTGGAAACACCATATATTTT
CASSFQGGSGNTIYF
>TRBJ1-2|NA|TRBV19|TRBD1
TGTGCCAGTAGCCCGGGACAGGGATCTAACTATGGCTACACCTTC
CASSPGQGSNYGYTF
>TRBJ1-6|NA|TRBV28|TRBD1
TGTGCCAGCAGATGGGGGACAGACAATTCACCCCTCCACTTT
CASRWGTDNSPLHF
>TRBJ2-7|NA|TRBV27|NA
TGTGCCAGCAGTTCTAGACAGAACGAGCAGTACTTC
CASSSRQNEQYF
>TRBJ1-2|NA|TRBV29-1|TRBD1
TGCAGCGTTGATTCTCCCGGGACAGGGGGAGGCTACACCTTC
CSVDSPGTGGGYTF
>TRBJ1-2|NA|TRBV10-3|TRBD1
TGTGCCTCAAGACAGGGGGAAGAAGCTAACTATGGCTACACCTTC
CASRQGEEANYGYTF
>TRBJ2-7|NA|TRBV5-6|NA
TGTGCCAGCAGCTTTGGCAGGGGCTCCTACGAGCAGTACTTC
CASSFGRGSYEQYF
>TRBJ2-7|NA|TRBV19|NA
TGTGCCAGTAGTGCCGACAGCTCCTACGAGCAGTACTTC
CASSADSSYEQYF
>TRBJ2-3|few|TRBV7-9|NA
TGTGCCAGCAGCTTAATTAGGGGCCCGACAGATACGCAGTATTTT
CASSLIRGPTDTQYF
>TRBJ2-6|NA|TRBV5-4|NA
TGTGCCAGCAGCTTTGTAAGGGGCTCTGGGGCCAACGTCCTGACTTTC
CASSFVRGSGANVLTF
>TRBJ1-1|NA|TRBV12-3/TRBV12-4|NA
TGTGCCAGCAGTTTTTCGATAGGGGTGGTAGCTTTCTTT
CASSFSIGVVAFF
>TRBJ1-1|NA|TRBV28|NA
TGTGCCAGCAGCCCTGTCCGGAACACTGAAGCTTTCTTT
CASSPVRNTEAFF
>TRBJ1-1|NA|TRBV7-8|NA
TGTGCCAGCAGCTTACAGGGGTGGGACACTGAAGCTTTCTTT
CASSLQGWDTEAFF
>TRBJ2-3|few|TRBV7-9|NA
TGTGCCAGCAAGCTAGGGGTCCCAGATACGCAGTATTTT
CASKLGVPDTQYF
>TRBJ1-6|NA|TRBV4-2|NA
TGTGCCAGCACCGAAACGACGGGACTGTCTAATTCACCCCTCCACTTT
CASTETTGLSNSPLHF
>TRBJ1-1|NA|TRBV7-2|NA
TGTGCCAGCAACTACAGGCGTAGCACTGAAGCTTTCTTT
CASNYRRSTEAFF
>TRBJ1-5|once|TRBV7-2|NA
TGTGCCAGCAGCTTACAGACAGGAACTAGCAATCAGCCCCAGCATTTT
CASSLQTGTSNQPQHF
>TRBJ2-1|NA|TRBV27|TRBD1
TGTGCCAGCAGTCACCGTGGACAGGTACCCTCCTACAATGAGCAGTTCTTC
CASSHRGQVPSYNEQFF
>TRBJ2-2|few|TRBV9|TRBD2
TGTGCCAGCAGCGTAACGACTAGCGGGGGGGCTCCCGGGGAGCTGTTTTTT
CASSVTTSGGAPGELFF
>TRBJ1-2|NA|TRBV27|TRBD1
TGTGCCAGCAGTTTACGCGGGACAGATGGCGGCTACACCTTC
CASSLRGTDGGYTF
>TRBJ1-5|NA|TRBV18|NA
TGTGCCAGCTCATCACAGGGAGATCAGCCCCAGCATTTT
CASSSQGDQPQHF
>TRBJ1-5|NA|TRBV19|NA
TGTGCCAGTAGTATTGGGGCAATTCAGCCCCAGCATTTT
CASSIGAIQPQHF
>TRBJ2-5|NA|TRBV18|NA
TGTGCCAGCTCCGCCAGGGGCGGAGAGGGGGAGACCCAGTACTTC
CASSARGGEGETQYF
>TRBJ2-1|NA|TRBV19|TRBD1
TGTGCCAGTAGTCGGGACAGGGGGAGGAATGAGCAGTTCTTC
CASSRDRGRNEQFF